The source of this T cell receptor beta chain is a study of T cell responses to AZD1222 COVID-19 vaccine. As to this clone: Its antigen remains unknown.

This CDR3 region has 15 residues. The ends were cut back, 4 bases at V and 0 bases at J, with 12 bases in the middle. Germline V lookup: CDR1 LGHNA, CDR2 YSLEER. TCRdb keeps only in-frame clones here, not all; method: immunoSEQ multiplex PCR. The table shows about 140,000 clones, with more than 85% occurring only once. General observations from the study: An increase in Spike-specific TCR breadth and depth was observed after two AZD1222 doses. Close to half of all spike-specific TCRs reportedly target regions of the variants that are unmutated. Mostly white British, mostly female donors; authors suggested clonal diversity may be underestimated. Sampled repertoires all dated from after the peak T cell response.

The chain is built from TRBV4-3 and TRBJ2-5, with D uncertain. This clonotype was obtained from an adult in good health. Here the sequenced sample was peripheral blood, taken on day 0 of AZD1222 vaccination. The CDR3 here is CASSPYPGHQETQYF. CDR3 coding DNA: TGCGCCAGCAGCCCTTACCCGGGCCACCAAGAGACCCAGTACTTC.